This is a list of T cell receptor beta chains from one sample in a study of blood T cell repertoires in COVID-19. Using immunoSEQ multiplex PCR, the repertoire was profiled, and TCRdb retains in-frame clones only, with some absent. The table records some 80,000 clones, approximately 84% of them present only once. The specimen was peripheral blood. Every receptor here comes from a human donor in a cohort sampled during active COVID-19. Both conserved end residues are part of each CDR3. The order of the fields is J gene, D gene, V gene, clone size, CDR3 protein, CDR3 DNA. D genes are given only for firm matches. Clone size is not always given. Where it is, it says once, few, many or a class for expanded clones.

TRBJ1-1 TRBD1 TRBV5-4 NA CASSLKDRGNTEAFF TGTGCCAGCAGCTTGAAGGACAGGGGGAACACTGAAGCTTTCTTT
TRBJ1-2 NA TRBV21-1 NA CASSGQGALGYTF TGTGCCAGCAGCGGACAGGGGGCGCTGGGCTACACCTTC
TRBJ2-7 TRBD2 TRBV2 NA CASSPIGLAGSYEQYF TGTGCCAGCAGTCCGATTGGGCTAGCGGGCTCCTACGAGCAGTACTTC
TRBJ2-6 NA TRBV19 NA CASSIGNRAGGANVLTF TGTGCCAGTAGTATAGGAAACAGGGCTGGCGGGGCCAACGTCCTGACTTTC
TRBJ2-5 TRBD2 TRBV5-1 NA CASSLDVSGGDRETQYF TGCGCCAGCAGCTTGGATGTGAGCGGGGGGGATCGGGAGACCCAGTACTTC
TRBJ2-7 TRBD1 TRBV5-1 NA CASSLGGQVAYEQYF TGCGCCAGCAGCTTGGGCGGACAGGTCGCCTACGAGCAGTACTTC
TRBJ1-1 NA TRBV12-3/TRBV12-4 NA CASSLGGLGEAFF TGTGCCAGCAGTTTAGGGGGCCTGGGGGAAGCTTTCTTT
TRBJ2-7 NA TRBV6-5 NA CASSYLSGPYEQYF TGTGCCAGCAGTTATTTGTCAGGGCCCTACGAGCAGTACTTC
TRBJ1-1 NA TRBV30 NA CAWSRVVGTEAFF TGTGCCTGGAGCAGGGTAGTGGGTACTGAAGCTTTCTTT
TRBJ2-7 NA TRBV5-5 NA CASSLGGVSYYEQYF TGTGCCAGCAGCCTAGGCGGTGTAAGTTACTACGAGCAGTACTTC
TRBJ2-6 TRBD2 TRBV5-4 NA CASTRGGILSGANVLTF TGTGCCAGCACCCGGGGGGGAATTCTGTCTGGGGCCAACGTCCTGACTTTC
TRBJ1-4 TRBD1 TRBV3-1/TRBV3-2 NA CASSSTEGAEKLFF TGTGCCAGCAGCTCCACCGAGGGGGCTGAAAAACTGTTTTTT
TRBJ2-1 TRBD2 TRBV28 NA CASSLAGLVREQFF TGTGCCAGCAGTTTAGCCGGACTAGTTCGGGAGCAGTTCTTC
TRBJ2-2 NA TRBV9 NA CASSVESLAPGELFF TGTGCCAGCAGCGTAGAGAGTCTTGCACCCGGGGAGCTGTTTTTT
TRBJ1-2 NA TRBV18 NA CASSDSVRANYGYTF TGTGCCAGCTCAGATTCGGTCCGGGCTAACTATGGCTACACCTTC
TRBJ2-7 TRBD2 TRBV4-1 few CASSQGRGRAGYEQYF TGCGCCAGCAGCCAAGGCCGCGGGAGGGCGGGATACGAGCAGTACTTC
TRBJ1-1 NA TRBV11-1 NA CASSPQVNTEAFF TGTGCCAGCAGCCCCCAGGTGAACACTGAAGCTTTCTTT
TRBJ2-7 NA TRBV27 NA CARDTENRVRNEQYF TGTGCCAGGGATACCGAGAACAGGGTAAGGAACGAGCAGTACTTC
TRBJ2-3 TRBD1 TRBV6-5 NA CASSWDRGTDTQYF TGTGCCAGCAGTTGGGACAGGGGTACAGATACGCAGTATTTT
TRBJ2-1 TRBD2 TRBV7-2 NA CASSAWTSGGRNEQFF TGTGCCAGCAGCGCCTGGACTAGCGGGGGCCGGAATGAGCAGTTCTTC
TRBJ1-5 NA TRBV24-1 few CATSDFGRAPYSNQPQHF TGTGCCACCAGTGATTTTGGCAGGGCCCCCTATAGCAATCAGCCCCAGCATTTT
TRBJ2-7 TRBD1 TRBV28 NA CASGKQGIHEQYF TGTGCCAGCGGTAAACAGGGGATCCACGAGCAGTACTTC
TRBJ2-5 NA TRBV5-1 once CASSLDHGETQYF TGCGCCAGCAGCTTGGATCACGGAGAGACCCAGTACTTC
TRBJ2-5 NA TRBV6-1 NA CASSDRGQYF TGTGCCAGCAGTGACAGGGGCCAGTACTTC
TRBJ2-3 TRBD1 TRBV6-1 NA CASSDLDRGTNTQYF TGTGCCAGCAGTGACCTGGACAGGGGCACGAATACGCAGTATTTT
TRBJ2-7 TRBD1 TRBV9 NA CATRTGSYEQYF TGTGCCACCAGGACAGGCTCCTACGAGCAGTACTTC